This T cell receptor beta chain was sequenced during a study of shared clonotypes between healthy human individuals. Overall study context: Donor composition was a couple of women and three men, aged 18 to 49.

TCRdb keeps only in-frame clones here, not all; method: immunoSEQ multiplex PCR. Of under 2,500,000 clones in the sample, more than 90% were seen once. Germline V gene lookup returns CDR1 GTSNPN and CDR2 SVGIG (reference sequence). The CDR3 length is 14 residues. Trimming stripped 2 bases from V and 4 bases from J, with 12 bases between. This TCR was sampled from a man younger than 35 in good health. The sequencing input was naive CD4+ T cells sorted from blood. Indicated subset: CD45RA+ positively selected. This chain joins TRBV30 and TRBJ1-5; D call uncertain. CDR3 DNA: TGTGCCTGGAGTCTACCAAAGGCGAATCAGCCCCAGCATTTT. The encoded protein is CAWSLPKANQPQHF. Full variable domain (missing parts from reference TRBV30 and TRBJ1-5): SQTIHQWPATLVQPVGSPLSLECTVEGTSNPNLYWYRQAAGRGLQLLFYSVGIGQISSEVPQNLSASRPQDRQFILSSKKLLLSDSGFYLCAWSLPKANQPQHFGDGTRLSIL.